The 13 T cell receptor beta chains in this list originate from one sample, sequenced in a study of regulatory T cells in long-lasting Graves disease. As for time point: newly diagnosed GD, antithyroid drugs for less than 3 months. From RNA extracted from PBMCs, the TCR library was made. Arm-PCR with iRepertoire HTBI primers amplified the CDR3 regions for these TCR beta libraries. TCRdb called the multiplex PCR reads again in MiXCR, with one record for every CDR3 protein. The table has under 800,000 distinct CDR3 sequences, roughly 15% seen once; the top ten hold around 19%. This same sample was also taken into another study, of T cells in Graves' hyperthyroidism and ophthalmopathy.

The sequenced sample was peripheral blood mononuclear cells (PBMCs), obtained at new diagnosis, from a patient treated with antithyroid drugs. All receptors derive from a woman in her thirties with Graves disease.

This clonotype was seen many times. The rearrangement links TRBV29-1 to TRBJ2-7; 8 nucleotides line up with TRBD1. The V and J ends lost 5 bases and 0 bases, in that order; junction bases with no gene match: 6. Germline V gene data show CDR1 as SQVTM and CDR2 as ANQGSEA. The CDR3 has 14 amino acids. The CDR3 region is CSVSSDRGSYEQYF. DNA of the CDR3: TGCAGCGTTTCTTCTGACAGGGGCTCCTACGAGCAGTACTTC.

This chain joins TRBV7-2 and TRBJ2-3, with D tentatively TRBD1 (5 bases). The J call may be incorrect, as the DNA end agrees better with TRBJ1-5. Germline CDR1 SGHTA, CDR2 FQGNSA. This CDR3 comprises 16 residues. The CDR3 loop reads CASSLTSGGGGGTQHF. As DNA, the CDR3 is TGTGCCAGCAGCTTGACTAGCGGGGGGGGTGGTGGTACGCAGCATTTT.

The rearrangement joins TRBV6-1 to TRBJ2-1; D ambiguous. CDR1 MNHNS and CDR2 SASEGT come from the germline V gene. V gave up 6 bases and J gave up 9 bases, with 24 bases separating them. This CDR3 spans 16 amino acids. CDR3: CASSHNPGYFPAEQFF. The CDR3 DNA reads TGTGCCAGCAGCCACAACCCGGGCTACTTCCCTGCTGAGCAGTTCTTC.

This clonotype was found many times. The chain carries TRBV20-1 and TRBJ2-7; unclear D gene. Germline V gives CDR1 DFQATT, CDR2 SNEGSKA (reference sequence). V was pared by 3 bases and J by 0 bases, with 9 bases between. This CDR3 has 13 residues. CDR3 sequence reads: CSASLIASYEQYF. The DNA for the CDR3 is TGCAGTGCTAGTCTGATCGCCTCCTACGAGCAGTACTTC.

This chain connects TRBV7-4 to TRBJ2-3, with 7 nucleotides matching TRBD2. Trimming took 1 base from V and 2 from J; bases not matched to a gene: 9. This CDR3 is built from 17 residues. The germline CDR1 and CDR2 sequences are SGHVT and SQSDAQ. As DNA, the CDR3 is TGTGCCAGCAGCTTAGTGGCGGTGGGAGGGACCACAGATACGCAGTATTTT. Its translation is CASSLVAVGGTTDTQYF.

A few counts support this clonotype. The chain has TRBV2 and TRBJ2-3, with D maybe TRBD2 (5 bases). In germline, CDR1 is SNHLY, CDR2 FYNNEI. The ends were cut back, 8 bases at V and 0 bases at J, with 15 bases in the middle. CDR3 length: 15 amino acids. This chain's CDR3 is CASPRSETSTDTQYF. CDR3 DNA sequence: TGTGCCAGCCCTCGTAGCGAAACTAGCACAGATACGCAGTATTTT.

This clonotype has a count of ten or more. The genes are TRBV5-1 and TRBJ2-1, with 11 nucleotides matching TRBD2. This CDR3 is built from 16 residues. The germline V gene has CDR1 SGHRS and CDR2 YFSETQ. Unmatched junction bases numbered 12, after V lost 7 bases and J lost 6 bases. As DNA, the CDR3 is TGCGCCAGCTCGAGTATGGTAGCGGGGGGGCTCAATGAGCAGTTCTTC. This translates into CASSSMVAGGLNEQFF.

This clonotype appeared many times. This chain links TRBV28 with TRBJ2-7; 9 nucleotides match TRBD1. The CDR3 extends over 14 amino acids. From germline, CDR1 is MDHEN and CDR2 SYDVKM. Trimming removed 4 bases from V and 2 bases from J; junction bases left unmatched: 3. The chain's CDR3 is CASSSQGAPYEQYF. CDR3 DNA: TGTGCCAGCAGTTCACAGGGGGCTCCCTACGAGCAGTACTTC.

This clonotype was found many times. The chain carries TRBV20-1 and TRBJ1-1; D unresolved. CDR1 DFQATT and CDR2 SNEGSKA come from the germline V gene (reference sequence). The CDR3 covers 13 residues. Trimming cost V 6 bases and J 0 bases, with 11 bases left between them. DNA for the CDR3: TGCAGTGCCCGTATAAATCTGAACACTGAAGCTTTCTTT. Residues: CSARINLNTEAFF.

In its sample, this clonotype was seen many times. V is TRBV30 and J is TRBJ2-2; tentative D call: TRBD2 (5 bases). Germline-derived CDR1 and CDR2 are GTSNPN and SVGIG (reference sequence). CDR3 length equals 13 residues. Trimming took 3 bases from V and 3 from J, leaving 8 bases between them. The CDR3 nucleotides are TGTGCCTGGAGGACTACAGACACCGGGGAGCTGTTTTTT. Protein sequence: CAWRTTDTGELFF.

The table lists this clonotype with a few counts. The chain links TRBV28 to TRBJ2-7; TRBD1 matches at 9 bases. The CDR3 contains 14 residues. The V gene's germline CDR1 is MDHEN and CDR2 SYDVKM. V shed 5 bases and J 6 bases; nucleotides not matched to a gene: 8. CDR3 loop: CASSPGDRVFEQYF. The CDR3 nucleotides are TGTGCCAGCAGTCCCGGGGACAGGGTTTTCGAGCAGTACTTC.

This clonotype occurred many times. The CDR3 bases are TGTGCCAGCAGTTTCGGGGGGTTCACTGAAGCTTTCTTT. Translation: CASSFGGFTEAFF. The chain recombines TRBV12-3 or TRBV12-4 with TRBJ1-1; tentatively, D is TRBD1 (5 bases). The CDR3 sequence is 13 residues long. V was shortened by 3 bases and J by 4 bases, with 9 bases between the two germline ends.

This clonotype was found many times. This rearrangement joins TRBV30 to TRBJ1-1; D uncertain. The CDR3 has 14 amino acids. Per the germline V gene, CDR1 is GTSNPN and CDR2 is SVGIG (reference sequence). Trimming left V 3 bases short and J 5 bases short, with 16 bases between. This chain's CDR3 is CAWRREAETTEAFF. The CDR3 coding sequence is TGTGCCTGGAGGCGCGAGGCCGAGACAACTGAAGCTTTCTTT. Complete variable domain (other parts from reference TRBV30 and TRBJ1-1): SQTIHQWPATLVQPVGSPLSLECTVEGTSNPNLYWYRQAAGRGLQLLFYSVGIGQISSEVPQNLSASRPQDRQFILSSKKLLLSDSGFYLCAWRREAETTEAFFGQGTRLTVV.